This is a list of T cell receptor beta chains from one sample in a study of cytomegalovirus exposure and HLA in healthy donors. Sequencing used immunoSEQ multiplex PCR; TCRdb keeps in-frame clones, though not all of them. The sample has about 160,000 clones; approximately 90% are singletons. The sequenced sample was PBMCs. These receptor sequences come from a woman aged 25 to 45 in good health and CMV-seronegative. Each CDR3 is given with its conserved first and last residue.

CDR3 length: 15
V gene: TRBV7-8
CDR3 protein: CASSLGAGASYEQYF

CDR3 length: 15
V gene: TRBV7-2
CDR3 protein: CASSLAHSGGNTIYF

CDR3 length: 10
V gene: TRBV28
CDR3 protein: CASRLREQYF

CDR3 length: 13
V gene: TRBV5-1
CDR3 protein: CASSPLQGNTIYF

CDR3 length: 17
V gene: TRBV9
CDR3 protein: CASSVGKWGWDTGELFF

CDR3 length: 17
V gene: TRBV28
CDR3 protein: CASSTSGTGGGNQPQHF

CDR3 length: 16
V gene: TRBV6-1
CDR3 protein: CASSELSGFVVGELFF

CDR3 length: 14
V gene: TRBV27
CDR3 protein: CASSSRALPETQYF

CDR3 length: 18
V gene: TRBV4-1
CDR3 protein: CASSQGTSGRAGSYEQYF

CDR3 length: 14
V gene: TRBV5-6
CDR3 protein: CASSPGGSDEKLFF

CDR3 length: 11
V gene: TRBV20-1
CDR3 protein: CSASGNYEQYF

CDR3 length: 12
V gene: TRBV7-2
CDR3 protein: CASSLARNTIYF

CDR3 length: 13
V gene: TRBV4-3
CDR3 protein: CASSQDRGKEQYF

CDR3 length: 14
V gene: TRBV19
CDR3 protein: CASSISTGNYGYTF

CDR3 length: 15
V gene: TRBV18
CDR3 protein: CASSPTQLKADEQYF

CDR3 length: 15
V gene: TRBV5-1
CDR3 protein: CASSAEASPSYEQYF

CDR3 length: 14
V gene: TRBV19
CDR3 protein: CASSINLGGETQHF

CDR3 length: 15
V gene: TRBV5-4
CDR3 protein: CASSLKGNGGNTIYF

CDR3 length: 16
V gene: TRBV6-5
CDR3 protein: CASSYRVQGRSYEQYF

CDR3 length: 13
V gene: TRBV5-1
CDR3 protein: CASSLAGGDEQYF

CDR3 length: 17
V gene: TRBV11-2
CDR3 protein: CASSSVKGKGAFGTQYF

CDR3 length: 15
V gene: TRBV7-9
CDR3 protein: CASSTQDSPNTEAFF

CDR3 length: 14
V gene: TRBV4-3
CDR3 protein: CASSQDSNSYEQYF

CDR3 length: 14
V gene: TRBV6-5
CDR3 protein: CASSYVAGGTEAFF

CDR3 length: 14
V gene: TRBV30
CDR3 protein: CAWSIGQSTDTQYF

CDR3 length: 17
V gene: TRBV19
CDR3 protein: CASSPRTSGRGTYEQYF

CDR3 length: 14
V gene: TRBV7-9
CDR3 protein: CASSLGDTQETQYF

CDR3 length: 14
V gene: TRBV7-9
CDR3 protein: CASRGTGGRTEAFF

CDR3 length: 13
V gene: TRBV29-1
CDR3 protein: CSVEGQGTYGYTF

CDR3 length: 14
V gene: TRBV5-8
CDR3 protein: CASTRQLSTYEQYF

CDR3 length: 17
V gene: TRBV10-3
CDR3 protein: CAISESVLGTSRYEQYF

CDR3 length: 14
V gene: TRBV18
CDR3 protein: CASSQAPGGGELFF

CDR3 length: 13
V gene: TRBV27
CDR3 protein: CASSFREQETQYF

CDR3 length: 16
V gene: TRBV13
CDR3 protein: CASSPQTGGWPDTQYF

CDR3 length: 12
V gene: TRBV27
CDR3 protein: CASSLPSREQYF

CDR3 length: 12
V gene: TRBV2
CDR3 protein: CASRGTGPSLFF

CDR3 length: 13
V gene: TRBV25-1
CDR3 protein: CASSATGNYGYTF

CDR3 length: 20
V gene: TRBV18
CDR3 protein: CASSRYSGGAEKVSYNEQFF

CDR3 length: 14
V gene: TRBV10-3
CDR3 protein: CASCRGQGFYEQYF

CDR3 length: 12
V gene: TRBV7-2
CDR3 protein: CASSPRGQPQHF

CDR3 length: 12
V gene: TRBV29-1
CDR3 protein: CSVNNQGFGQYF

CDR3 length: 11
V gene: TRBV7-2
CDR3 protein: CASSLVSEQFF

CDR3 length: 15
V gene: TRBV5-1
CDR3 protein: CASSKLAGGGYEQYF

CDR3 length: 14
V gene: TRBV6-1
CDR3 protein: CASQLQGGFDEQYF

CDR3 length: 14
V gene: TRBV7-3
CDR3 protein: CASGLAVNTGELFF

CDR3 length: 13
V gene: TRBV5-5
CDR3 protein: CASSLTPNTEAFF

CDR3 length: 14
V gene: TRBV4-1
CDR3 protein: CASSQTGSGNTIYF

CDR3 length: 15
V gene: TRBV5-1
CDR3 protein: CASSLSGHLYTEAFF